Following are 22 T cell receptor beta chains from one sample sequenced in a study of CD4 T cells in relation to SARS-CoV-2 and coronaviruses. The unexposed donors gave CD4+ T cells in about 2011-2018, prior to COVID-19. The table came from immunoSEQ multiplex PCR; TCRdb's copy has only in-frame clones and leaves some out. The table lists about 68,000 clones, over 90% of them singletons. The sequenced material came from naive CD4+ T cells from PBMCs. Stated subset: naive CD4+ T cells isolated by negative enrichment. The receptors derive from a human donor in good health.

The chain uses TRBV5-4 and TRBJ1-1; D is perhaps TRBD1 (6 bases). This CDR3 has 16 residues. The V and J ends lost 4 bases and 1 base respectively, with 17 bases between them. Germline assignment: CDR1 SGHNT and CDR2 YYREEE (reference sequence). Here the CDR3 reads CASSRGAGARNTEAFF. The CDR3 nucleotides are TGTGCCAGCAGCCGGGGGGCAGGGGCCAGGAACACTGAAGCTTTCTTT.

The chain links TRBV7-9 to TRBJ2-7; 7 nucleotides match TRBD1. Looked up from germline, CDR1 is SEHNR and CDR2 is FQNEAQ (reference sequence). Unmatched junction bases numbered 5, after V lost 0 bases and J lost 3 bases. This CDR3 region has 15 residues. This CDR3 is CASSLAWDRGYEQYF. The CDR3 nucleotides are TGTGCCAGCAGCTTAGCCTGGGACAGAGGCTACGAGCAGTACTTC.

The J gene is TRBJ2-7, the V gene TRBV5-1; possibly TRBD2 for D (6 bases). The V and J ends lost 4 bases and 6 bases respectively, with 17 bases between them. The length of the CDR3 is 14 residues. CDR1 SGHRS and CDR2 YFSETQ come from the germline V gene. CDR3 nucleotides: TGCGCCAGCAGCCCGGGGGAGGTGGGGTCCGAGCAGTACTTC. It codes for CASSPGEVGSEQYF. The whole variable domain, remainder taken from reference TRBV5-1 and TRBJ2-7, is KAGVTQTPRYLIKTRGQQVTLSCSPISGHRSVSWYQQTPGQGLQFLFEYFSETQRNKGNFPGRFSGRQFSNSRSEMNVSTLELGDSALYLCASSPGEVGSEQYFGPGTRLTVT.

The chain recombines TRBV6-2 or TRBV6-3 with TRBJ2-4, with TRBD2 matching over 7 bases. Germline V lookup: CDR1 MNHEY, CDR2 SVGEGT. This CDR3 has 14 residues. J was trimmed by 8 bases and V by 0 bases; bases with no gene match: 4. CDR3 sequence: CASSYSGGVDIQYF. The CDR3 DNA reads TGTGCCAGCAGTTACTCGGGGGGGGTGGACATTCAGTACTTC.

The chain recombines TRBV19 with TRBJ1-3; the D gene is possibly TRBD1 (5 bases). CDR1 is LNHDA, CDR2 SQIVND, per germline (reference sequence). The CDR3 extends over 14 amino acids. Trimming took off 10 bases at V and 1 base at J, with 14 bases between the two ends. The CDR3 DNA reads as TGTGCCACCAGGGTTAGTGGTTCTGGAAACACCATATATTTT. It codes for CATRVSGSGNTIYF.

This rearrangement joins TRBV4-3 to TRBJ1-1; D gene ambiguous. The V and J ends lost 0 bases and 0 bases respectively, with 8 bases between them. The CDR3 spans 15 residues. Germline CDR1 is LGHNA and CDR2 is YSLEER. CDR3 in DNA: TGCGCCAGCAGCCAAGAAGGGAACTTGAACACTGAAGCTTTCTTT. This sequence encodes CASSQEGNLNTEAFF.

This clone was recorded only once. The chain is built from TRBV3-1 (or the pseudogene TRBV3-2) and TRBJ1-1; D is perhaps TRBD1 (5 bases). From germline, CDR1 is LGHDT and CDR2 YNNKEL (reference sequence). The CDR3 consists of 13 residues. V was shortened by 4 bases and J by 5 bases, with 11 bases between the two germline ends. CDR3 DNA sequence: TGTGCCAGCAGCCCCCACGAGGGGACTGAAGCTTTCTTT. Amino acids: CASSPHEGTEAFF.

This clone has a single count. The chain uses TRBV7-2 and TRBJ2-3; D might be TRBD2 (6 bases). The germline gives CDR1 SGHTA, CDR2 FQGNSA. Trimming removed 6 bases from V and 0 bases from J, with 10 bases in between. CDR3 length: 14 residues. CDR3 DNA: TGTGCCAGCAGGACTAGGTCTAGCACAGATACGCAGTATTTT. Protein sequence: CASRTRSSTDTQYF. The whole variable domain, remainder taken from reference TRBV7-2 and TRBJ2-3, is GAGVSQSPSNKVTEKGKDVELRCDPISGHTALYWYRQSLGQGLEFLIYFQGNSAPDKSGLPSDRFSAERTGGSVSTLTIQRTQQEDSAVYLCASRTRSSTDTQYFGPGTRLTVL.

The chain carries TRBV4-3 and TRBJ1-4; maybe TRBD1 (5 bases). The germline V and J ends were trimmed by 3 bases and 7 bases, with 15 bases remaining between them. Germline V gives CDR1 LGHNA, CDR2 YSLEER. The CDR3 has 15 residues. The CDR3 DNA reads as TGCGCCAGCAGCCAGGCAGGGTCCCGGACTGAAAAACTGTTTTTT. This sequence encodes CASSQAGSRTEKLFF.

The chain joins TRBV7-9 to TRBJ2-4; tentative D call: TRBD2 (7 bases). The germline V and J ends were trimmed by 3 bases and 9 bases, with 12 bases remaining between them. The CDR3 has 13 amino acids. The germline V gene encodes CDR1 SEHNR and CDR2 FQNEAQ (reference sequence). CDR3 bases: TGTGCCAGCAGCTTTGCGGGGGCTAGCATTCAGTACTTC. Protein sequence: CASSFAGASIQYF. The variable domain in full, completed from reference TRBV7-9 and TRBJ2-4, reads DTGVSQNPRHKITKRGQNVTFRCDPISEHNRLYWYRQTLGQGPEFLTYFQNEAQLEKSRLLSDRFSAERPKGSFSTLEIQRTEQGDSAMYLCASSFAGASIQYFGAGTRLSVL.

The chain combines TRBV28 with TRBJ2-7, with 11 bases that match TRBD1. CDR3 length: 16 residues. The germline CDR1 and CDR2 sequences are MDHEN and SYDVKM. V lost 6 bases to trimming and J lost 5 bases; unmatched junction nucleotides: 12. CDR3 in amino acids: CASSRFGTGGHHEQYF. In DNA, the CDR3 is TGTGCCAGCAGCCGTTTCGGGACAGGGGGACACCACGAGCAGTACTTC.

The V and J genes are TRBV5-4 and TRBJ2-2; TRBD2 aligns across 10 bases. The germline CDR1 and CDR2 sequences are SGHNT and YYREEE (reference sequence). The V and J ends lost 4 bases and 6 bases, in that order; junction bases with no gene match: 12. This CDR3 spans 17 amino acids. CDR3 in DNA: TGTGCCAGCAGCGCGGACCCGACAGCGGGGGGGGCCGGGGAGCTGTTTTTT. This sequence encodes CASSADPTAGGAGELFF.

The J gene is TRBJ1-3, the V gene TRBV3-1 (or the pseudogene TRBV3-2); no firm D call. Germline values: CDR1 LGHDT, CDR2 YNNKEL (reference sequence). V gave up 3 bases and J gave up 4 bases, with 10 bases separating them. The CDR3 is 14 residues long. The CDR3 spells CASSQGTAGNTIYF. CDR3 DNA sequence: TGTGCCAGCAGCCAGGGAACGGCGGGAAACACCATATATTTT.

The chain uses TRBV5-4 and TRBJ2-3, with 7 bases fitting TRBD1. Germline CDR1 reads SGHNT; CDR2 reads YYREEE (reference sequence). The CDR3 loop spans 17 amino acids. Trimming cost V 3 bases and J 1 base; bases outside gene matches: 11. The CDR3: CASSSPTFTGGTDTQYF. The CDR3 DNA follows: TGTGCCAGCAGCTCCCCCACGTTTACAGGGGGCACAGATACGCAGTATTTT.

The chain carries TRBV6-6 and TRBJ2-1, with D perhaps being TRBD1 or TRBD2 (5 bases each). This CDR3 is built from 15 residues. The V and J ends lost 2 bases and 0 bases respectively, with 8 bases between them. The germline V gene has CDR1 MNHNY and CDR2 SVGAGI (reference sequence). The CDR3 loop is CASSYGGSSYNEQFF. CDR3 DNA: TGTGCCAGCAGTTACGGGGGTAGCTCCTACAATGAGCAGTTCTTC.

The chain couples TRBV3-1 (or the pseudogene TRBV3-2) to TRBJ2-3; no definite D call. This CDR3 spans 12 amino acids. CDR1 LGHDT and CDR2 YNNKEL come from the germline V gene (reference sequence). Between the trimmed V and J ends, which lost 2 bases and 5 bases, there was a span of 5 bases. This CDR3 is CASSQLQDTQYF. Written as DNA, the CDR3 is TGTGCCAGCAGCCAACTGCAAGATACGCAGTATTTT.

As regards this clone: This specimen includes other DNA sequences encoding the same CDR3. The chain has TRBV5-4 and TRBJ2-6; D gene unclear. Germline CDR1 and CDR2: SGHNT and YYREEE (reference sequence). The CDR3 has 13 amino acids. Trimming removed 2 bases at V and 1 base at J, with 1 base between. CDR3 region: CASSFSGANVLTF. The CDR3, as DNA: TGTGCCAGCAGCTTTTCTGGGGCCAACGTCCTGACTTTC.

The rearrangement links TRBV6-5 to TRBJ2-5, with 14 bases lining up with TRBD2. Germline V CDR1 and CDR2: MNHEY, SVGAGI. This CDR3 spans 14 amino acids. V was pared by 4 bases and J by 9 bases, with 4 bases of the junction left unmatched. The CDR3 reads CASSSPTSGGAQYF. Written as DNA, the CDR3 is TGTGCCAGCAGTTCCCCGACTAGCGGGGGGGCCCAGTACTTC.

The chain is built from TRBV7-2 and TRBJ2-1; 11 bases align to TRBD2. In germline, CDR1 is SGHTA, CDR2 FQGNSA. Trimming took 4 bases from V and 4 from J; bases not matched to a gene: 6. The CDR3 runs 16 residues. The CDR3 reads CASSSQLAGVYNEQFF. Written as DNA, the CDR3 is TGTGCCAGCAGCTCACAACTAGCGGGGGTTTACAATGAGCAGTTCTTC.

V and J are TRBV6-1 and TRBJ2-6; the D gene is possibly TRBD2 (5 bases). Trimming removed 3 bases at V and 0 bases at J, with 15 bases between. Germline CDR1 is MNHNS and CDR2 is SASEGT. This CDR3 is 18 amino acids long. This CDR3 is CASSDGVPYRSGANVLTF. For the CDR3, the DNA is TGTGCCAGCAGTGACGGGGTACCTTACCGCTCTGGGGCCAACGTCCTGACTTTC.

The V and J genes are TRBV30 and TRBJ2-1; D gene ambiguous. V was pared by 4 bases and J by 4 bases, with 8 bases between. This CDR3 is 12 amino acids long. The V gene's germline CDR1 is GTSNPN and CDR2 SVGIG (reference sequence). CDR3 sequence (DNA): TGTGCCTGGATTCAGGAGTACAATGAGCAGTTCTTC. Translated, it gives CAWIQEYNEQFF.

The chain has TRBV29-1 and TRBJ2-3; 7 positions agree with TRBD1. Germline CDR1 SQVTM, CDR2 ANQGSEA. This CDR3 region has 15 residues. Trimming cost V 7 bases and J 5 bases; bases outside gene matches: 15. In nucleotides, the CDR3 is TGCAGCGCATCTCTTTTCCAGGGGGTTGTAGATACGCAGTATTTT. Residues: CSASLFQGVVDTQYF.